Listed here is a single T cell receptor beta chain. Its antigen is undetermined. The sample comes from a study of vaccination and CD4 T cells after COVID-19. Study background: Collection of post-vaccine samples followed dose two by a median roughly 68 days, spanning a range of 14 to 241. Broader study findings: Median numbers of SARS-CoV-2-reactive clonotypes increased from approximately 23 to 38 (not a significant change).

Sequencing of cultured CD4+ T cell DNA used the Oncomine TCR Beta short-read assay. Each CDR3 protein is one row after TCRdb ran MiXCR on the PCR reads. The sample gives roughly 5,000 distinct CDR3 sequences, around 50% of which show up once; roughly 30% is in the top ten. Treatment: roughly ten-day PBMC culture with coronavirus spike peptide pools or control peptides (ViraFEST assay). Deletions cut 0 bases from V and 8 bases from J, with 12 bases between. The CDR3 sequence is 14 residues long. Germline loops: CDR1 SGHTS, CDR2 YDEGEE. The sample consisted of CD4+ T cells from blood, cultured in vitro. V gene TRBV5-8 combines with J gene TRBJ1-3, with D perhaps matching TRBD1 (5 bases). This sequence originates from a human donor who had recovered from COVID-19. CDR3 protein: CASSLAQSGHTIYF. Here the CDR3 DNA reads TGTGCCAGCAGCTTGGCCCAGTCGGGACACACCATATATTTT. Complete variable domain (other parts from reference TRBV5-8 and TRBJ1-3): EAGVTQSPTHLIKTRGQQATLRCSPISGHTSVYWYQQALGLGLQFLLWYDEGEERNRGNFPPRFSGRQFPNYSSELNVNALELEDSALYLCASSLAQSGHTIYFGEGSWLTVV.